Presented here are 21 T cell receptor beta chains from one specimen sequenced in a study of robustness of blood B and T cell sequencing. TCR beta repertoires were quantified from mRNA rather than genomic DNA. A 5' template-switch oligo added a universal priming site during cDNA synthesis. The template-switch oligo carried a 12-nucleotide random UMI tagging each cDNA molecule. TCRdb passed the PCR reads through MiXCR, listing each CDR3 protein once. The table lists roughly 1,900 distinct CDR3 sequences, 65% to 75% of them singletons. Specimen: peripheral blood. The receptors shown here come from a human donor in good health.

The chain combines TRBV2 with TRBJ2-5; D is possibly TRBD1 or TRBD2 (5 bases each). Germline CDR1 reads SNHLY; CDR2 reads FYNNEI. The CDR3 sequence is 14 residues long. The V and J ends lost 5 bases and 4 bases respectively, with 14 bases between them. This CDR3 is CASSPPGTGETQYF. The DNA of the CDR3 is TGTGCCAGCAGTCCTCCCGGGACGGGAGAGACCCAGTACTTC.

The CDR3 DNA is TGCAGCGTATCCGGGACAGGGAAGTACTATGGCTACACCTTC. Translated, it gives CSVSGTGKYYGYTF. The chain recombines TRBV29-1 with TRBJ1-2; 9 bases align to TRBD1. Germline loops: CDR1 SQVTM, CDR2 ANQGSEA. The trim removed 6 bases at V and 3 bases at J, leaving 8 bases unmatched. The CDR3 loop spans 14 amino acids.

This clonotype was picked up one time. Sequence at one end of the junction differs from germline and may be a read error. The chain links TRBV5-6 to TRBJ1-1; a weak D match, TRBD1 (5 bases). The CDR3 is 14 amino acids. Germline CDR1 SGHDT, CDR2 YYEEEE. CDR3 nucleotide sequence: TGTGCCAGCACCTTGGGGGACCTGAACACTGAAGCTTTCTTT. Its protein is CASTLGDLNTEAFF. The complete variable domain, with remaining parts taken from reference TRBV5-6 and TRBJ1-1, reads DAGVTQSPTHLIKTRGQQVTLRCSPKSGHDTVSWYQQALGQGPQFIFQYYEEEERQRGNFPDRFSGHQFPNYSSELNVNALLLGDSALYLCASTLGDLNTEAFFGQGTRLTVV.

The gene calls are TRBV10-3 and TRBJ1-2; the match to TRBD1 covers 9 bases. Germline V gene sequence: CDR1 ENHRY, CDR2 SYGVKD. J gave up 4 bases and V 4 bases, and 10 bases lay outside the gene matches. There are 16 residues in the CDR3. In nucleotides, the CDR3 is TGTGCCATCAGTGGGGGACAGGGAGGGAACCCCTATGGCTACACCTTC. This translates into CAISGGQGGNPYGYTF.

By proportion, this clonotype is hyperexpanded. The CDR3 DNA reads as TGTGCCAGCAGCTTTCGGGGGCAGGGGGTCTATGGCTACACCTTC. Translating it yields CASSFRGQGVYGYTF. The chain is built from TRBV5-6 and TRBJ1-2, with 7 positions matching TRBD1. The ends lost 2 bases at V and 4 bases at J; junction bases unmatched: 8. Germline V gene data show CDR1 as SGHDT and CDR2 as YYEEEE. The CDR3 is 15 residues long.

This chain's CDR3 is CASSFTGPGNTIYF. The CDR3 coding sequence is TGTGCCAGCAGCTTTACAGGCCCTGGAAACACCATATATTTT. The chain combines TRBV5-6 with TRBJ1-3; D may be TRBD1 (5 bases). The CDR3 spans 14 residues. Trimming pared 2 bases from V and 2 bases from J, leaving 8 bases between. Per the germline V gene, CDR1 is SGHDT and CDR2 is YYEEEE.

This sequence joins TRBV5-5 and TRBJ2-5, with D possibly TRBD1 on 6 matching bases. Trimming cost V 1 base and J 2 bases, with 12 bases left between them. CDR1 is SGHKS and CDR2 is YYEKEE in the germline V gene (reference sequence). The CDR3 contains 15 residues. CDR3 amino acids: CASSLFIGQQETQYF. CDR3 sequence (DNA): TGTGCCAGCAGCTTGTTTATAGGACAGCAAGAGACCCAGTACTTC. Complete variable domain (other parts from reference TRBV5-5 and TRBJ2-5): DAGVTQSPTHLIKTRGQQVTLRCSPISGHKSVSWYQQVLGQGPQFIFQYYEKEERGRGNFPDRFSARQFPNYSSELNVNALLLGDSALYLCASSLFIGQQETQYFGPGTRLLVL.

CDR3 nucleotide sequence: TGTGCCACCAGCGCCGGAAACCTGCAGCCCCAGCATTTT. As protein: CATSAGNLQPQHF. J is TRBJ1-5 and V is TRBV15; no clear D. CDR1 is LNHNV, CDR2 YYDKDF, per germline (reference sequence). V was trimmed by 5 bases and J by 7 bases, leaving 12 bases between them. The CDR3 runs to 13 residues.

As DNA, the CDR3 is TGCGCCAGCAGTGAGTTATGGGGGTCCTACAATGAGCAGTTCTTC. It is translated as CASSELWGSYNEQFF. This chain uses TRBV10-1 with TRBJ2-1; D possibly uses TRBD1 or TRBD2 (5 bases each). The CDR3 contains 15 residues. From germline, CDR1 is WNHNN and CDR2 SYGVQD (reference sequence). V was trimmed by 1 base and J by 1 base, leaving 8 bases between them.

The chain employs TRBV11-2 and TRBJ2-1; the D call may be TRBD1 or TRBD2 (6 bases each). This CDR3 contains 15 residues. V was clipped by 0 bases and J by 10 bases, with 16 bases between them. Looked up from germline, CDR1 is SGHAT and CDR2 is FQNNGV. The CDR3 protein is CASSLEGGSVREQFF. In DNA form, the CDR3 reads TGTGCCAGCAGCTTAGAGGGGGGCTCGGTGCGGGAGCAGTTCTTC.

The chain recombines TRBV10-1 with TRBJ1-4; D is perhaps TRBD1 (6 bases). V was shortened by 4 bases and J by 0 bases, with 12 bases between the two germline ends. CDR3 size: 16 residues. Germline lookup yields CDR1 WNHNN and CDR2 SYGVQD (reference sequence). CDR3 in DNA: TGCGCCAGCAGTGCGGGCAGGGGCCCAACTAATGAAAAACTGTTTTTT. Translation: CASSAGRGPTNEKLFF.

V is TRBV12-3 or TRBV12-4 and J is TRBJ2-1; 7 bases match TRBD1. The V segment lost 5 bases and the J segment 8 bases; nucleotides outside the gene matches: 6. There are 13 residues in the CDR3. The CDR3 loop is CASSLTGRHEQFF. The DNA for the CDR3 is TGTGCCAGCAGTCTGACAGGGAGACATGAGCAGTTCTTC.

This clonotype was recorded once. V is TRBV10-3 and J is TRBJ2-1; 11 bases are a match to TRBD2. CDR1 is ENHRY, CDR2 SYGVKD, per germline. This CDR3 has 15 amino acids. V lost 4 bases and J lost 7; bases outside the gene matches: 6. This CDR3 is CAISVLAGGGNEQFF. The CDR3 nucleotides are TGTGCCATCAGTGTTCTAGCGGGGGGCGGAAATGAGCAGTTCTTC.

V gene TRBV5-5 combines with J gene TRBJ1-1; D not certain. Germline CDR1 and CDR2: SGHKS and YYEKEE (reference sequence). The CDR3 runs to 14 residues. Trimming shortened V by 0 bases and J by 1 base, and 7 bases separated the two germline ends. The CDR3 loop is CASSLDEGNTEAFF. In DNA, the CDR3 is TGTGCCAGCAGCTTGGATGAGGGGAACACTGAAGCTTTCTTT.

This clonotype was recorded only once. This sequence joins TRBV5-4 and TRBJ1-4; 7 bases agree with TRBD1. The CDR3 extends over 14 amino acids. The V segment lost 3 bases and the J segment 7 bases; nucleotides outside the gene matches: 6. Germline V gene lookup returns CDR1 SGHNT and CDR2 YYREEE (reference sequence). CDR3 bases: TGTGCCAGCAGCTCGAGGGGGCGCGGTGAAAAACTGTTTTTT. Translation gives CASSSRGRGEKLFF.

The chain couples TRBV3-1 to TRBJ2-3; the match to TRBD2 covers 14 bases. Germline assignment: CDR1 LGHDT and CDR2 YNNKEL (reference sequence). The V segment lost 3 bases and the J segment 4 bases; nucleotides outside the gene matches: 3. This CDR3 has 16 residues. CDR3 coding DNA: TGTGCCAGCAGCCAGGGACTAGCGGGGGTTTCAGATACGCAGTATTTT. Its protein product is CASSQGLAGVSDTQYF.

In DNA form, the CDR3 reads TGTGCCAGCAGCTTAGCTAGCGGGGGGGCTGGTGAGCAGTTCTTC. It specifies CASSLASGGAGEQFF. The rearrangement joins TRBV5-4 to TRBJ2-1; 12 nucleotides agree with TRBD2. Germline V gene data show CDR1 as SGHNT and CDR2 as YYREEE (reference sequence). V was pared by 2 bases and J by 9 bases, with 6 bases of the junction left unmatched. The CDR3 runs 15 residues.

This chain connects TRBV29-1 to TRBJ1-2; 8 bases are a match to TRBD1. J gave up 5 bases and V 4 bases, and 9 bases lay outside the gene matches. Germline V lookup: CDR1 SQVTM, CDR2 ANQGSEA. This CDR3 comprises 14 residues. The CDR3 nucleotides read TGCAGCGTTGCTAGCGACAGGGGTCCTTATGGCTACACCTTC. Its translation is CSVASDRGPYGYTF.

The rearrangement links TRBV12-2 to TRBJ1-1; TRBD1, the table's D call, lacks a check against the DNA. TRBV12-2 is annotated as a pseudogene. The CDR3 has 14 amino acids. The CDR3 sequence is CASRFRQENTEAFF. The CDR3 nucleotides are TGTGCAAGTCGCTTTCGACAGGAGAACACTGAAGCTTTCTTT.

This sequence joins TRBV30 and TRBJ2-7; D is ambiguous. Trimming cost V 1 base and J 3 bases, with 7 bases left between them. CDR3 length: 12 residues. CDR1 is GTSNPN and CDR2 is SVGIG in the germline V gene (reference sequence). The chain's CDR3 is CAWSDSNYEQYF. In DNA, the CDR3 is TGTGCCTGGAGTGACAGCAACTACGAGCAGTACTTC.

The V gene is TRBV29-1, the J gene TRBJ1-3; D might be TRBD1 (5 bases). This CDR3 is built from 14 residues. V dropped 6 bases and J dropped 0 bases, with 12 bases sitting between them. In germline, CDR1 is SQVTM, CDR2 ANQGSEA. The CDR3 DNA reads as TGCAGCGTGGTCCGGGGGAACTCTGGAAACACCATATATTTT. Its translation is CSVVRGNSGNTIYF.